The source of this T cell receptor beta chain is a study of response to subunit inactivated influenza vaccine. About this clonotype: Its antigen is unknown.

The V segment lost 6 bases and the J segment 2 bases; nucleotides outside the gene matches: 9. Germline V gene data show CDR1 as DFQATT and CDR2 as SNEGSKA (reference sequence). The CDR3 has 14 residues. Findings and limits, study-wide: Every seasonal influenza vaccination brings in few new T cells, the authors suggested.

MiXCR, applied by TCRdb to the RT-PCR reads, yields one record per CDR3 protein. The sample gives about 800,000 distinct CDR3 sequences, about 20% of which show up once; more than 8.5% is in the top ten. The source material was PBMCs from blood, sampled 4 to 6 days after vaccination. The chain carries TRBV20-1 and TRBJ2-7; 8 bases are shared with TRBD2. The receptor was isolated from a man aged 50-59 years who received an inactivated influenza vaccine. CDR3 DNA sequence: TGCAGTGCATACCCCACAGCGGGAGCCTACGAGCAGTACTTC. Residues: CSAYPTAGAYEQYF.